Each of the 15 T cell receptor beta chains below was sequenced from the same sample in a study of blood T cells in healthy people across ages (dated by TCRdb to about 2015). The method was 5' RACE. Data came from an Illumina HiSeq 2500. The second PCR ran for about 6 to 12 cycles and used a J-beta primer mix along with a sample-barcoded 5' primer. Through fastp at Q25 and MiXCR, TCRdb rebuilt clones from the public reads, retaining in-frame beta chains. Rows are combined by CDR3 protein, so each entry shows the most common genes and DNA. The sample table holds 1.2 million to 1.5 million distinct CDR3 sequences, of which 45% to 70% were seen once. Under 8.5% of the sample is held by the ten biggest clonotypes. Sequencing input: blood. The receptors come from a man aged 18 to 35 in good health.

The chain uses TRBV29-1 and TRBJ2-1, with 7 bases aligning to TRBD2. Judging by the DNA end, TRBJ2-7 fits better; the J call may be wrong. Per the germline V gene, CDR1 is SQVTM and CDR2 is ANQGSEA. The CDR3 is made up of 15 amino acids. As DNA, the CDR3 is TGCAGCGTTGAAGGAGACTGGGGGGACTACAATGAGCAGTACTTC. Amino acid sequence: CSVEGDWGDYNEQYF.

This chain links TRBV6-5 with TRBJ2-7, with 7 nucleotides matching TRBD2. Near its end, the DNA agrees better with TRBJ2-5, so the J call may be wrong. The CDR3 is 16 amino acids. Germline loops: CDR1 MNHEY, CDR2 SVGAGI. The CDR3 sequence: CASSYSTSWGRGTQYF. As DNA, the CDR3 is TGTGCCAGCAGTTACTCGACTAGCTGGGGAAGGGGGACCCAGTACTTC.

This clonotype came up a few times. V usage is TRBV20-1 and J usage is TRBJ2-7; the D call may be TRBD1 or TRBD2 (5 bases each). Trimming shortened V by 5 bases and J by 4 bases, and 21 bases separated the two germline ends. CDR3 size: 15 residues. Per the germline V gene, CDR1 is DFQATT and CDR2 is SNEGSKA (reference sequence). CDR3 loop: CSALKVGERAYEQYF. The DNA for the CDR3 is TGCAGTGCTTTGAAGGTGGGGGAGAGAGCGTACGAGCAGTACTTC.

This sequence joins TRBV4-1 and TRBJ2-7; D may be TRBD2 (5 bases). Per the germline V gene, CDR1 is MGHRA and CDR2 is YSYEKL. The CDR3 covers 17 residues. Trimming pared 1 base from V and 4 bases from J, leaving 20 bases between. The CDR3 reads CASSQGVMRAAVYEQYF. CDR3 coding DNA: TGCGCCAGCAGCCAAGGGGTAATGAGGGCAGCCGTATACGAGCAGTACTTC.

This chain links TRBV5-1 with TRBJ2-2; D perhaps matches TRBD2 (5 bases). The V gene lost 1 base and the J gene lost 0 bases, with 13 bases spanning the gap. Germline CDR1 reads SGHRS; CDR2 reads YFSETQ. The CDR3 extends over 17 amino acids. CDR3 loop: CASSLRSGASNTGELFF. The CDR3 DNA reads as TGCGCCAGCAGCTTGCGGAGCGGAGCGTCGAACACCGGGGAGCTGTTTTTT.

The chain is built from TRBV6-1 and TRBJ2-1, with D possibly TRBD2 on 7 matching bases. The CDR3 contains 16 residues. Trimming took off 4 bases at V and 9 bases at J, with 22 bases between the two ends. Germline values: CDR1 MNHNS, CDR2 SASEGT. CDR3 sequence: CASSVSGRGTHSEQFF. CDR3 nucleotides: TGTGCCAGCAGTGTGTCAGGGAGGGGGACACACAGTGAGCAGTTCTTC.

This clonotype was seen ten or more times. This rearrangement joins TRBV7-9 to TRBJ2-7, with 8 bases matching TRBD1. The CDR3 length is 11 residues. The V segment lost 6 bases and the J segment 6 bases; nucleotides outside the gene matches: 1. Germline CDR1 SEHNR, CDR2 FQNEAQ (reference sequence). The chain's CDR3 is CASSTGGEQYF. The CDR3 nucleotides read TGTGCCAGCAGTACAGGGGGCGAGCAGTACTTC. Together with reference TRBV7-9 and TRBJ2-7, the CDR3 gives the full variable domain: DTGVSQNPRHKITKRGQNVTFRCDPISEHNRLYWYRQTLGQGPEFLTYFQNEAQLEKSRLLSDRFSAERPKGSFSTLEIQRTEQGDSAMYLCASSTGGEQYFGPGTRLTVT.

V usage is TRBV28 and J usage is TRBJ2-3; unclear D gene. CDR1 and CDR2 (germline): MDHEN, SYDVKM. V was shortened by 3 bases and J by 6 bases, with 16 bases between the two germline ends. This CDR3 is 15 amino acids long. DNA of the CDR3: TGTGCCAGCAGTTTTTCGGAAGTATCCATTGATACGCAGTATTTT. Its translation is CASSFSEVSIDTQYF. Drawing the rest from reference TRBV28 and TRBJ2-3, the complete variable domain is DVKVTQSSRYLVKRTGEKVFLECVQDMDHENMFWYRQDPGLGLRLIYFSYDVKMKEKGDIPEGYSVSREKKERFSLILESASTNQTSMYLCASSFSEVSIDTQYFGPGTRLTVL.

A few counts support this clonotype. The rearrangement uses TRBV12-3 or TRBV12-4 and TRBJ2-7, with TRBD2 matching over 13 bases. V gave up 3 bases and J gave up 5 bases; unmatched junction bases: 10. The CDR3 contains 17 residues. The CDR3 sequence is CASSFFPRTSGGDEQYF. In nucleotides, the CDR3 is TGTGCCAGCAGTTTTTTCCCCAGGACTAGCGGGGGAGACGAGCAGTACTTC.

The gene calls are TRBV4-2 and TRBJ2-6; no reliable D call. V lost 0 bases and J 1 base, leaving 7 bases between the germline ends. The CDR3 runs 16 residues. Germline CDR1 and CDR2: LGHNA and YNFKEQ. The DNA for the CDR3 is TGTGCCAGCAGCCAAGATAGGGAATCTGGGGCCAACGTCCTGACTTTC. The encoded protein is CASSQDRESGANVLTF.

Only a few counts were recorded for this clonotype. The chain carries TRBV29-1 and TRBJ2-1; D remains ambiguous. The CDR3 is 16 amino acids. V lost 1 base and J 0 bases, leaving 13 bases between the germline ends. Germline values: CDR1 SQVTM, CDR2 ANQGSEA. The CDR3 sequence: CSVEGGETSSYNEQFF. CDR3 nucleotide sequence: TGCAGCGTTGAAGGGGGTGAGACTTCCTCCTACAATGAGCAGTTCTTC.

The sample holds a few counts of this clonotype. The chain combines TRBV29-1 with TRBJ2-7; D not certain. V was clipped by 5 bases and J by 2 bases, with 10 bases between them. The CDR3 is 12 amino acids. CDR1 is SQVTM and CDR2 is ANQGSEA in the germline V gene. CDR3 nucleotide sequence: TGCAGCGTTCTGGTAGGAACCTACGAGCAGTACTTC. It encodes CSVLVGTYEQYF.

V and J are TRBV20-1 and TRBJ2-4; 8 bases line up with TRBD2. After removal of 5 bases from V and 13 bases from J, the junction contained 13 bases not matched to a gene. Per germline, CDR1 DFQATT and CDR2 SNEGSKA (reference sequence). The CDR3 consists of 13 residues. This chain's CDR3 is CSAAGTRDNEQYF. CDR3 DNA: TGCAGTGCTGCCGGGACTAGGGACAATGAGCAGTACTTC.

This clonotype was detected only a few times. The chain couples TRBV19 to TRBJ2-1, with D possibly TRBD1 on 5 matching bases. The CDR3 contains 11 residues. V lost 7 bases and J lost 6, with 7 bases in between. CDR1 and CDR2 (germline): LNHDA, SQIVND (reference sequence). The CDR3 sequence: CASTGFNEQFF. CDR3 sequence (DNA): TGTGCCAGTACAGGGTTCAATGAGCAGTTCTTC. The full variable domain, completed using reference TRBV19 and TRBJ2-1, is DGGITQSPKYLFRKEGQNVTLSCEQNLNHDAMYWYRQDPGQGLRLIYYSQIVNDFQKGDIAEGYSVSREKKESFPLTVTSAQKNPTAFYLCASTGFNEQFFGPGTRLTVL.

The chain is built from TRBV15 and TRBJ1-5; no reliable D call. Germline assignment: CDR1 LNHNV and CDR2 YYDKDF (reference sequence). With 4 bases removed from V and 2 bases from J, the gap between germline ends came to 15 bases. CDR3 size: 16 residues. The CDR3 sequence: CATSTQVVTGNQPQHF. CDR3 nucleotide sequence: TGTGCCACCAGCACCCAAGTTGTGACGGGCAATCAGCCCCAGCATTTT.